This section outlines one T cell receptor beta chain sequence together with its context. The CDR3 sequence is 13 residues long. Trimming removed 3 bases at V and 6 bases at J, with 11 bases between. The germline V gene has CDR1 MDHEN and CDR2 SYDVKM. Original data processing: Estimates of nucleated cell counts were drawn from the amplification of reference gene primers. Using immunoSEQ multiplex PCR, the repertoire was profiled, and TCRdb retains in-frame clones only, with some absent. The V and J calls and clone size come from that table; D and trimming were worked out from the DNA. The sample comprises roughly 70,000 clones, roughly 88% of which are singletons, and 5% to 7% rests with the top ten. This specimen comes from a study of blood T cell repertoires in COVID-19. Study background: Researchers got acute and convalescent COVID-19 samples from the United States, Italy and Spain. The analysed material was cDNA or gDNA that came from T cells, B-cell-depleted T cells, or PBMCs.

The J gene is TRBJ1-1, the V gene TRBV28, with a possible D match to TRBD1 (5 bases). The sequenced sample consisted of peripheral blood. This receptor was identified in a woman in her 70s with acute or convalescent COVID-19. CDR3 in amino acids: CASSFGATPEAFF. Written as DNA, the CDR3 is TGTGCCAGCAGTTTTGGGGCGACACCTGAAGCTTTCTTT.